These 18 T cell receptor beta chains came from one sample sequenced in a study of response to subunit inactivated influenza vaccine (dated by TCRdb to between 2018 and 2020). Library construction relied on RT-PCR. The run used an Illumina HiSeq 2500. TCRdb cleaned the public reads at Q25 with fastp, built clones with MiXCR and kept in-frame beta chains. Every distinct CDR3 protein forms one entry, paired with its most common genes and DNA. Present in this sample are 860,000 or so distinct CDR3 sequences, around 20% of which were seen just once. Jointly, the top ten make up 10% of the sample. The sample consisted of PBMCs from blood, taken roughly 5 days after vaccination. The receptor set was obtained from a man aged 45 to 65 who received an inactivated influenza vaccine. Donor details come from another sample of the same person, matched by shared clones.

This clonotype was observed a single time. The rearrangement links TRBV28 to TRBJ2-3; 11 bases fit TRBD2. With V trimmed by 6 bases and J by 0 bases, 11 bases remained unmatched. CDR1 and CDR2 (germline): MDHEN, SYDVKM. The CDR3 extends over 18 amino acids. For the CDR3, the DNA is TGTGCCAGCAGCTCACTAGCGGGAGCTTTTTGGAGCACAGATACGCAGTATTTT. The encoded protein is CASSSLAGAFWSTDTQYF.

The rearrangement links TRBV11-1 to TRBJ2-5; 14 bases agree with TRBD2. The germline V gene has CDR1 SGHAT and CDR2 FQDESV (reference sequence). The length of the CDR3 is 18 residues. The J segment lost 3 bases and the V segment lost 4 bases, leaving 10 bases of the junction unmatched. The CDR3, as DNA: TGTGCCAGCAGCTCACTTGGGACTAGCGGGAGAAGGAAAGAGACCCAGTACTTC. Translating it yields CASSSLGTSGRRKETQYF.

There are a few counts of this clonotype. V gene TRBV20-1 combines with J gene TRBJ2-1, with D perhaps TRBD2 (5 bases). The V end was cut by 0 bases, the J end by 6 bases, with 18 bases between. This CDR3 region has 16 residues. Germline CDR1 is DFQATT and CDR2 is SNEGSKA (reference sequence). CDR3 sequence reads: CSARDLFLASPNEQFF. The DNA for the CDR3 is TGCAGTGCTAGAGATTTGTTTCTAGCCAGCCCCAATGAGCAGTTCTTC.

This clonotype was found many times. The V and J genes are TRBV6-1 and TRBJ2-7; perhaps TRBD1 as D (7 bases). The CDR3 is made up of 13 amino acids. The V gene's germline CDR1 is MNHNS and CDR2 SASEGT. V was pared by 6 bases and J by 7 bases, with 16 bases between. DNA of the CDR3: TGTGCCAGCAGGGACAGGACGGCGGGGGAGCAGTACTTC. It yields the protein CASRDRTAGEQYF.

V and J are TRBV24-1 and TRBJ2-6; perhaps TRBD1 as D (5 bases). The CDR3 consists of 15 residues. The germline CDR1 and CDR2 sequences are KGHDR and SFDVKD. The V end was cut by 4 bases, the J end by 2 bases, with 8 bases between. The CDR3 DNA follows: TGTGCCACCAGTGAGGCAGGGACTGGGGCCAACGTCCTGACTTTC. Amino acid sequence: CATSEAGTGANVLTF.

The chain joins TRBV5-1 to TRBJ2-3; D is perhaps TRBD2 (6 bases). Germline lookup yields CDR1 SGHRS and CDR2 YFSETQ. The CDR3 is 15 amino acids. V was clipped by 5 bases and J by 1 base, with 14 bases between them. The CDR3 protein is CASRTGSLGTDTQYF. Written as DNA, the CDR3 is TGCGCCAGCAGAACCGGGAGTCTTGGCACAGATACGCAGTATTTT.

This clonotype was detected only a few times. V is TRBV6-1 and J is TRBJ1-6, with TRBD1 as a possible D gene (6 bases). Looked up from germline, CDR1 is MNHNS and CDR2 is SASEGT. The CDR3 length is 14 residues. V lost 6 bases to trimming and J lost 9 bases, with 15 bases between them. The CDR3 bases are TGTGCCAGCAGAAAGGACAGTCCGTCTTCACCCCTCCACTTT. This translates into CASRKDSPSSPLHF.

This clonotype was found many times. The J gene is TRBJ2-1, the V gene TRBV12-3 or TRBV12-4; TRBD2 matches 11 bases. V shed 5 bases and J 5 bases; nucleotides not matched to a gene: 2. The length of the CDR3 is 14 residues. In DNA form, the CDR3 reads TGTGCCAGCAGTCCACTAGCGGGGGACAATGAGCAGTTCTTC. This codes for CASSPLAGDNEQFF.

This chain connects TRBV10-3 to TRBJ2-7; TRBD1 matches 11 bases. After removal of 6 bases from V and 4 bases from J, the junction contained 11 bases not matched to a gene. Germline CDR1 and CDR2: ENHRY and SYGVKD. CDR3 size: 16 residues. CDR3 sequence reads: CAIRQKYGQGAYEQYF. Written as DNA, the CDR3 is TGTGCCATCAGACAAAAATATGGACAGGGGGCGTACGAGCAGTACTTC.

The chain joins TRBV6-5 to TRBJ1-2, with D tentatively TRBD1 (5 bases). Trimming stripped 0 bases from V and 4 bases from J, with 12 bases between. CDR3 length equals 15 residues. The germline CDR1 and CDR2 sequences are MNHEY and SVGAGI. The CDR3 region has the DNA TGTGCCAGCAGTTACTCGAGGGGCAGTATCTATGGCTACACCTTC. Translated, it gives CASSYSRGSIYGYTF.

The rearrangement uses TRBV28 and TRBJ2-7; 8 bases are shared with TRBD1. The CDR3 extends over 15 amino acids. Germline lookup yields CDR1 MDHEN and CDR2 SYDVKM. V was pared by 5 bases and J by 2 bases, with 8 bases of the junction left unmatched. CDR3 residues: CASSATGGSAYEQYF. The CDR3 nucleotides are TGTGCCAGCAGTGCCACAGGGGGTTCCGCCTACGAGCAGTACTTC.

This rearrangement joins TRBV27 to TRBJ2-1; 9 bases line up with TRBD1. CDR3 length: 14 amino acids. Per germline, CDR1 MNHEY and CDR2 SMNVEV (reference sequence). After removal of 4 bases from V and 9 bases from J, the junction contained 7 bases not matched to a gene. The chain's CDR3 is CASSSGTGLGEQFF. The CDR3 DNA follows: TGTGCCAGCAGTTCCGGGACAGGGTTGGGTGAGCAGTTCTTC.

The genes are TRBV30 and TRBJ2-2; perhaps TRBD2 as D (5 bases). Trimming cost V 2 bases and J 4 bases, with 8 bases left between them. There are 13 residues in the CDR3. CDR1 is GTSNPN, CDR2 SVGIG, per germline (reference sequence). CDR3 in DNA: TGTGCCTGGAGTCGGGATCTCACCGGGGAGCTGTTTTTT. Protein product: CAWSRDLTGELFF.

The rearrangement links TRBV5-1 to TRBJ2-3; weak D call: TRBD1 (6 bases). Trimming left V 2 bases short and J 4 bases short, with 11 bases between. CDR3 length: 14 amino acids. Germline CDR1 and CDR2: SGHRS and YFSETQ. CDR3 nucleotides: TGCGCCAGCAGCTTTAGGGGGATTCCAGATACGCAGTATTTT. Protein product: CASSFRGIPDTQYF. The variable domain in full, with the rest retrieved from reference TRBV5-1 and TRBJ2-3, is KAGVTQTPRYLIKTRGQQVTLSCSPISGHRSVSWYQQTPGQGLQFLFEYFSETQRNKGNFPGRFSGRQFSNSRSEMNVSTLELGDSALYLCASSFRGIPDTQYFGPGTRLTVL.

The rearrangement links TRBV11-2 to TRBJ2-1, with 10 bases lining up with TRBD2. Germline V gene data show CDR1 as SGHAT and CDR2 as FQNNGV. After removal of 2 bases from V and 1 base from J, the junction contained 5 bases not matched to a gene. The CDR3 has 17 residues. CDR3 nucleotide sequence: TGTGCCAGCAGCTTACAGACTAGCGGGTCGTCCTACAATGAGCAGTTCTTC. It specifies CASSLQTSGSSYNEQFF.

This clonotype appeared once. The CDR3 is CSASPPSYGYTF. DNA of the CDR3: TGCAGTGCTAGCCCCCCTTCATATGGCTACACCTTC. This rearrangement joins TRBV20-1 to TRBJ1-2; D gene uncertain. V lost 3 bases and J lost 5, with 10 bases in between. Germline V gene lookup returns CDR1 DFQATT and CDR2 SNEGSKA (reference sequence). This CDR3 region has 12 residues.

This clonotype occurred a few times. The rearrangement uses TRBV7-9 and TRBJ2-6; tentatively, D is TRBD1 or TRBD2 (6 bases each). The CDR3 is 17 residues long. Trimming stripped 2 bases from V and 3 bases from J, with 14 bases between. The germline V gene has CDR1 SEHNR and CDR2 FQNEAQ (reference sequence). This chain's CDR3 is CASSLWSGEVGANVLTF. The CDR3 DNA follows: TGTGCCAGCAGCTTATGGTCAGGGGAGGTTGGGGCCAACGTCCTGACTTTC. The whole variable domain, remainder taken from reference TRBV7-9 and TRBJ2-6, is DTGVSQNPRHKITKRGQNVTFRCDPISEHNRLYWYRQTLGQGPEFLTYFQNEAQLEKSRLLSDRFSAERPKGSFSTLEIQRTEQGDSAMYLCASSLWSGEVGANVLTFGAGSRLTVL.

The chain is built from TRBV30 and TRBJ2-2, with unresolved D. V was clipped by 7 bases and J by 0 bases, with 12 bases between them. Looked up from germline, CDR1 is GTSNPN and CDR2 is SVGIG (reference sequence). This CDR3 contains 14 residues. CDR3 loop: CAFPDTANTGELFF. DNA of the CDR3: TGTGCCTTCCCAGACACGGCGAACACCGGGGAGCTGTTTTTT.